These 3 T cell receptor beta chains were sequenced from one sample in a study of radiotherapy plus CTLA-4 blockade in lung cancer. Profiling relied on immunoSEQ multiplex PCR, and the TCRdb table lists in-frame clones only, not all of them. The sample holds 85,000 to 120,000 clones, under 90% seen once. The sample consisted of peripheral blood, taken from a patient treated with radiotherapy plus ipilimumab. The receptors originated from a human donor with non-small cell lung cancer that progressed on radiotherapy plus ipilimumab. Some clones in this sample may be carry-over from other donors' samples.

In this sample, this clone turned up once. The chain combines TRBV4-1 with TRBJ2-5; a weak D match, TRBD2 (6 bases). CDR3 length: 14 residues. V was cut by 1 base and J by 5 bases, with 11 bases left in between. Germline lookup yields CDR1 MGHRA and CDR2 YSYEKL. The CDR3, as DNA: TGCGCCAGCAGCCAAGTACTAGCTTTGGAGACCCAGTACTTC. The encoded protein is CASSQVLALETQYF.

This clone was found a few times. The gene calls are TRBV29-1 and TRBJ2-1, with D tentatively TRBD2 (5 bases). This CDR3 comprises 17 residues. Trimming shortened V by 1 base and J by 7 bases, and 23 bases separated the two germline ends. Germline assignment: CDR1 SQVTM and CDR2 ANQGSEA. This chain's CDR3 is CSVEGRYKGFTLNEQFF. DNA for the CDR3: TGCAGCGTTGAAGGGAGGTACAAGGGTTTCACCTTAAATGAGCAGTTCTTC.

V and J are TRBV10-3 and TRBJ2-1; 9 bases match TRBD2. CDR1 and CDR2 (germline): ENHRY, SYGVKD. Trimming cost V 7 bases and J 0 bases; bases outside gene matches: 7. The CDR3 extends over 16 amino acids. The CDR3 coding sequence is TGTGCCATCACTACTAGCGGGCCGAGCTCCTACAATGAGCAGTTCTTC. Its protein product is CAITTSGPSSYNEQFF.